This T cell receptor (beta chain) was captured by sequencing in a study of blood T cell repertoires in COVID-19 (dated by TCRdb to the early 2020s). Turning to the overall study: Samples covering the acute and convalescent phases of COVID-19 were provided by collaborators in the United States, Italy and Spain. Samples came from the ongoing ImmuneRACE study (first 160 participants) plus 1,254 subjects from 6 global collaborators. The repertoires were made available in a free public database intended to serve as a resource for research on the immune response to SARS-CoV-2. The dataset comprised deeply sampled blood TCRbeta repertoires from subjects exposed to, actively infected with, or recovered from COVID-19. Where HLA class I and class II types were available, the types were taken from metadata supplied by the sample provider, not from assay-based typing. The sample metadata nearly always contained a de-identified subject ID, COVID-19 status, age in years and sex. The material from the prospective study consisted of cDNA or gDNA derived from T cells, B-cell-depleted T cells, or PBMCs.

TCRbeta CDR3 regions were amplified from genomic DNA by means of the immunoSEQ Assay, a bias-controlled multiplex PCR. The authors processed their data as follows. Nucleated cell counts per sample were estimated from amplification of reference gene primers within the assay. Sequence reads were collapsed and filtered to measure the absolute abundance of every unique TCRbeta CDR3 rearrangement. For each sample, productive Simpson clonality was calculated as the square root of Simpson's diversity index over productive rearrangements. This immuneACCESS table, as held by TCRdb, lists in-frame sequences with V and J called but not all clones. Of the missing ones, under half trace to an unresolved V gene in checked studies; the others have no known cause. V, J and clone size reflect that table, while D and trimming were determined from the DNA. In this sample the table shows 150,000 to 170,000 clones, approximately 79% of which occur a single time. The ten largest clones add up to more than 5.5% of the sample.

The germline V gene (reference sequence) provides CDR1 LGHDT and CDR2 YNNKEL. V is cut by 0 bases and J by 3 bases, and the space between the germline ends is 8 bases. The CDR3 runs 15 amino acids, cysteine and phenylalanine included. The sequence is cut down to CDR3 DNA, 45 bases in frame from base 1. To note about this clone: What antigen it recognizes has not been identified. Per-nucleotide qualities are absent, and no much larger clonotype sits a single base away.

Participants in the prospective study were aged about 18 to 95 years, lived in 24 United States geographic areas, and enrolled through a virtual design. To assign participants to cohorts, the prospective study relied on clinical history that participants themselves reported in a screening survey and a study questionnaire. ImmuneRACE Cohort 3 recovered participants were defined by two consecutive negative NP/OP PCR tests, healthcare professional clearance, or symptom resolution. Mobile phlebotomists in the prospective study collected whole blood, serum and a nasopharyngeal or oropharyngeal swab from every participant. Over a roughly 2-month period, participants in the prospective study had the option of providing additional blood draws and questionnaires. Before DNA extraction, prospective study blood samples were shipped either frozen or at room temperature. Summary of the overall study and its limitations: The amount of clinical and demographic metadata varied by source and participant and was provided uncurated.

The sequence came from a man aged 50 to 60 who had recovered from COVID-19. The specimen sequenced was PBMCs or T cells enriched from blood (not recorded which). The rearranged segments are TRBV3-1 (or the pseudogene TRBV3-2) and TRBJ1-4; the D gene is possibly TRBD1, with 6 bases matching. The CDR3 corresponds to CASSQEGTSNEKLFF. The DNA sequence is TGTGCCAGCAGCCAAGAAGGGACATCTAATGAAAAACTGTTTTTT.